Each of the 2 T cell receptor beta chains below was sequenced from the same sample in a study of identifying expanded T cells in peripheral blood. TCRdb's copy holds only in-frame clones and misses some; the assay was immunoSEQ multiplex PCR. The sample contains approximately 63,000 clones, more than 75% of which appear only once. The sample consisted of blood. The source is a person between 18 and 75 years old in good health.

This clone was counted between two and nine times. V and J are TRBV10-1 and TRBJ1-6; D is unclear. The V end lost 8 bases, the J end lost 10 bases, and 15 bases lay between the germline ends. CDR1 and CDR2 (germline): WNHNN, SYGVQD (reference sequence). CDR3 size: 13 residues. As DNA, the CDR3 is TGCGCCAGCCAATTTCAGCTCGGCTCACCCCTCCACTTT. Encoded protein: CASQFQLGSPLHF.

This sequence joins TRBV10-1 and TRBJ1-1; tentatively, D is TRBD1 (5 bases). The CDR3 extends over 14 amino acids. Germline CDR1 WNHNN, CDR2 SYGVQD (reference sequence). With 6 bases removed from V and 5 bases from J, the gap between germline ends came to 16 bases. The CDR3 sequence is CASSKAGGETEAFF. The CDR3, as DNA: TGCGCCAGCAGCAAAGCCGGGGGAGAAACTGAAGCTTTCTTT.